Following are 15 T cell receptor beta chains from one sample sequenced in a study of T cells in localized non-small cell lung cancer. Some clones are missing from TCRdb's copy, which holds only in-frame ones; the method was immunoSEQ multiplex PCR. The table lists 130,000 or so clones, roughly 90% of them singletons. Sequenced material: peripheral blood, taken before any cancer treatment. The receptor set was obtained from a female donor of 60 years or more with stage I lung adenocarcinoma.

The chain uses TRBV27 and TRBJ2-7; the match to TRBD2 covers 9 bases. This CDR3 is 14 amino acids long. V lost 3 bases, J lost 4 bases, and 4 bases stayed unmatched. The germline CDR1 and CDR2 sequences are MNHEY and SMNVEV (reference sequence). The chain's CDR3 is CASSLAGGGYEQYF. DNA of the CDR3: TGTGCCAGCAGTTTGGCGGGAGGGGGGTACGAGCAGTACTTC.

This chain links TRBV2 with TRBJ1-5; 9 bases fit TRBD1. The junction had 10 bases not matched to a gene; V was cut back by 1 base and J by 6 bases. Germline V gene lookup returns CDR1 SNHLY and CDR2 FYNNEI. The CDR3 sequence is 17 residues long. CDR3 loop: CASSEGGQGGTFQPQHF. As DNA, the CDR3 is TGTGCCAGCAGTGAAGGGGGACAGGGAGGGACTTTTCAGCCCCAGCATTTT.

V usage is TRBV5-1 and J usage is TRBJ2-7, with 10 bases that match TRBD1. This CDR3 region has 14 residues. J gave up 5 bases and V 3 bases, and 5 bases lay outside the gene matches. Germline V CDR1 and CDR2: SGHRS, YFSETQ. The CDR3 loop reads CASSYRTGGDEQYF. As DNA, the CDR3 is TGCGCCAGCAGCTATCGGACAGGGGGTGACGAGCAGTACTTC.

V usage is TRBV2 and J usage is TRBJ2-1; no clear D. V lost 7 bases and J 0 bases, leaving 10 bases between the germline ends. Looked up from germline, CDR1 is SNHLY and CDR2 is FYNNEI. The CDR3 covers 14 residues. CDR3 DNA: TGTGCCAGCATTCGGACGGGCTCCTACAATGAGCAGTTCTTC. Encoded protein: CASIRTGSYNEQFF.

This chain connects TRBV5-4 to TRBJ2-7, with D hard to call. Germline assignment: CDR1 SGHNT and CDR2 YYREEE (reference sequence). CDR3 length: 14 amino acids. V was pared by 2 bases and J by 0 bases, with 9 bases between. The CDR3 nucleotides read TGTGCCAGCAGCTTTTCCGTTATCTCCTACGAGCAGTACTTC. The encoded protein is CASSFSVISYEQYF.

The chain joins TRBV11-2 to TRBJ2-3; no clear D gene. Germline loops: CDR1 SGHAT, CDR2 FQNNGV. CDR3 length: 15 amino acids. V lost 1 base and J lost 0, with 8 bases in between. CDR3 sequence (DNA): TGTGCCAGCAGCTTAGGCCAGGCGAGCACAGATACGCAGTATTTT. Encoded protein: CASSLGQASTDTQYF. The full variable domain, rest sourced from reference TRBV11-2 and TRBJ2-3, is EAGVAQSPRYKIIEKRQSVAFWCNPISGHATLYWYQQILGQGPKLLIQFQNNGVVDDSQLPKDRFSAERLKGVDSTLKIQPAKLEDSAVYLCASSLGQASTDTQYFGPGTRLTVL.

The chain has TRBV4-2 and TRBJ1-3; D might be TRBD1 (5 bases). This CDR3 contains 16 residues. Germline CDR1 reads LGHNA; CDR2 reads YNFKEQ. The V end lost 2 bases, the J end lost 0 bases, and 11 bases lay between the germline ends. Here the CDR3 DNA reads TGTGCCAGCAGCCAAACGGGACGGCGCTCTGGAAACACCATATATTTT. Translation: CASSQTGRRSGNTIYF.

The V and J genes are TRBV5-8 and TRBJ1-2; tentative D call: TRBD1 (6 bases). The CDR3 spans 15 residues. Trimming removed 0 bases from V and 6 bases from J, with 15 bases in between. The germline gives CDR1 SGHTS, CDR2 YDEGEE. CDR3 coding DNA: TGTGCCAGCAGCTTGGATGGGGGGCGGTCAAATGGCTACACCTTC. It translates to CASSLDGGRSNGYTF.

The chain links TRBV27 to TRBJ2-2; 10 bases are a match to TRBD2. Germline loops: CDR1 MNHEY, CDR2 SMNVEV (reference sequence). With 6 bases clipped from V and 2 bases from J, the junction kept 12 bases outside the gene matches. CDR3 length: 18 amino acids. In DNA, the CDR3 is TGTGCCAGCAGAATAGGAGCGGGAGGGCCTCGAAACACCGGGGAGCTGTTTTTT. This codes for CASRIGAGGPRNTGELFF.

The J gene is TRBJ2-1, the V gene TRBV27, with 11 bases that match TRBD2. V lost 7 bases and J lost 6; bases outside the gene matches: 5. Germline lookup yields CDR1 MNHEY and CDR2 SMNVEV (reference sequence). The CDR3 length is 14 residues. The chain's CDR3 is CASTVAGGLNEQFF. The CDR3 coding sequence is TGTGCCAGCACCGTAGCGGGAGGGCTCAATGAGCAGTTCTTC.

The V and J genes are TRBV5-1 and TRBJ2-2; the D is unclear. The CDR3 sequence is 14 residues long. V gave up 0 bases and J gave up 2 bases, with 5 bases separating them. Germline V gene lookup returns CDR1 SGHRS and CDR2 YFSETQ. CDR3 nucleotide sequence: TGCGCCAGCAGCTTGGTACCTAACACCGGGGAGCTGTTTTTT. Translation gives CASSLVPNTGELFF.

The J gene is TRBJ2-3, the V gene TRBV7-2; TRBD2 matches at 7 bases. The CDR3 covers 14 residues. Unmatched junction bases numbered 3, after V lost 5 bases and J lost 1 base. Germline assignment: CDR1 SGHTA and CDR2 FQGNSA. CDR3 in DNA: TGTGCCAGCAGCAAAGCGGGACGCACAGATACGCAGTATTTT. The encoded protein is CASSKAGRTDTQYF. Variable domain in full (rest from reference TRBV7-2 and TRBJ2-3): GAGVSQSPSNKVTEKGKDVELRCDPISGHTALYWYRQSLGQGLEFLIYFQGNSAPDKSGLPSDRFSAERTGGSVSTLTIQRTQQEDSAVYLCASSKAGRTDTQYFGPGTRLTVL.

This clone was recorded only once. The CDR3 is CASSFGPAPDTQYF. The CDR3 DNA is TGTGCCAGCAGCTTCGGGCCGGCGCCAGATACGCAGTATTTT. The V and J genes are TRBV5-6 and TRBJ2-3; D gene uncertain. V lost 2 bases and J 4 bases, leaving 11 bases between the germline ends. Germline-derived CDR1 and CDR2 are SGHDT and YYEEEE. This CDR3 spans 14 amino acids.

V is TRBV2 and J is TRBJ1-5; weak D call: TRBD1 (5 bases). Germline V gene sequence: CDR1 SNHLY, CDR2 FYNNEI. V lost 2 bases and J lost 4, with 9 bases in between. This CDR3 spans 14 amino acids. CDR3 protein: CASSEWTSNQPQHF. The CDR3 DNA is TGTGCCAGCAGTGAATGGACATCGAATCAGCCCCAGCATTTT. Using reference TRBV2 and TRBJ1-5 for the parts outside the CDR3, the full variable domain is EPEVTQTPSHQVTQMGQEVILRCVPISNHLYFYWYRQILGQKVEFLVSFYNNEISEKSEIFDDQFSVERPDGSNFTLKIRSTKLEDSAMYFCASSEWTSNQPQHFGDGTRLSIL.

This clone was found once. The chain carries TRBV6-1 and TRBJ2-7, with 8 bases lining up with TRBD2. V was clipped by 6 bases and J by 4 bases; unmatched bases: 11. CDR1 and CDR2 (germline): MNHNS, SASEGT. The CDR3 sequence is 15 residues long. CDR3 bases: TGTGCCAGCAGCCTCCGGGCGGGGGGAGCGTACGAGCAGTACTTC. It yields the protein CASSLRAGGAYEQYF.